These 13 T cell receptor beta chains were all obtained from the same sample, sequenced in a study of regulatory T cells in long-lasting Graves disease. The TCR beta library used iRepertoire HTBI primers with Arm-PCR amplification of CDR3. TCRdb re-analysed the multiplex PCR reads in MiXCR, keeping a single row per CDR3 protein. In the table there are about 470,000 distinct CDR3 sequences, more than 20% of which are singletons. Described time point: persistent/refractory GD, antithyroid drugs over 5 years with positive TRAb. PBMCs provided the RNA from which the TCR library was made. This sample comprised peripheral blood mononuclear cells (PBMCs), obtained when the disease was refractory, from a patient treated with antithyroid drugs. The receptor source for this set is a female donor with Graves disease.

This chain connects TRBV19 to TRBJ2-3, with 10 bases that match TRBD2. The CDR3 totals 20 residues. Per the germline V gene, CDR1 is LNHDA and CDR2 is SQIVND (reference sequence). V gave up 3 bases and J gave up 1 base; unmatched junction bases: 16. The CDR3 loop is CASSIGRVQWLAGGTDTQYF. Here the CDR3 DNA reads TGTGCCAGTAGTATTGGTCGGGTCCAGTGGCTAGCGGGAGGCACAGATACGCAGTATTTT.

This clonotype was found many times. The gene calls are TRBV28 and TRBJ1-3; the D gene is possibly TRBD1 (6 bases). Germline loops: CDR1 MDHEN, CDR2 SYDVKM. V dropped 6 bases and J dropped 4 bases, with 10 bases sitting between them. The CDR3 totals 13 residues. This chain's CDR3 is CASSLDRGNTIYF. The CDR3 DNA reads as TGTGCCAGCAGCCTAGACAGGGGAAACACCATATATTTT.

About this clonotype itself: A much larger clonotype is one base distant, so this may be a read error. V usage is TRBV7-3 and J usage is TRBJ2-7; no clear D gene. CDR1 is SGHTA, CDR2 FQGTGA, per germline. The CDR3 covers 16 residues. CDR3 residues: CASSLFPTLTSCEQYF. CDR3 DNA sequence: TGTGCCAGCAGCTTATTTCCGACTTTGACCTCCTGCGAGCAGTACTTC.

At least ten counts were recorded for this clonotype. The rearrangement links TRBV27 to TRBJ2-7; 8 nucleotides match TRBD2. The CDR3 has 13 residues. Unmatched junction bases numbered 14, after V lost 7 bases and J lost 12 bases. From germline, CDR1 is MNHEY and CDR2 SMNVEV (reference sequence). The CDR3 reads CASILPGGLGVYF. The CDR3 nucleotides read TGTGCCAGCATCCTCCCGGGGGGGCTAGGGGTGTACTTC.

About this clonotype: This CDR3 fails to terminate in the conserved phenylalanine or tryptophan, so it likely reflects a read error. The rearrangement uses TRBV28 and TRBJ1-2; TRBD1 aligns across 9 bases. Germline CDR1 and CDR2: MDHEN and SYDVKM. The CDR3 contains 17 residues. CDR3 DNA: TGTGCCAGCAGCTTATTGTCTGGGACAGGGATATCCTATGGCTACACCCTC. Encoded protein: CASSLLSGTGISYGYTL.

This chain connects TRBV29-1 to TRBJ2-7, with TRBD1 as a possible D gene (5 bases). The CDR3 is 14 residues long. V shed 3 bases and J shed 2 bases, with 14 bases lying between them. Germline V lookup: CDR1 SQVTM, CDR2 ANQGSEA. CDR3 loop: CSVDEGEGTYEQYF. The CDR3 DNA is TGCAGCGTTGATGAAGGGGAAGGAACCTACGAGCAGTACTTC.

In DNA, the CDR3 is TGTGCCACCAGCATGCCGACAGGGAACACTGAAGCTTTCTTT. Its translation: CATSMPTGNTEAFF. The chain joins TRBV15 to TRBJ1-1; D may be TRBD1 (6 bases). Germline V CDR1 and CDR2: LNHNV, YYDKDF (reference sequence). The CDR3 has 14 residues. V gave up 4 bases and J gave up 1 base, with 10 bases separating them.

This clonotype was counted ten times or more. This sequence joins TRBV10-3 and TRBJ1-5, with D possibly being TRBD1 (5 bases). V shed 3 bases and J shed 1 base, with 13 bases lying between them. The germline V gene encodes CDR1 ENHRY and CDR2 SYGVKD. This CDR3 has 16 amino acids. The CDR3 sequence: CAISDVWGGSNQPQHF. CDR3 nucleotides: TGTGCCATCAGTGATGTGTGGGGGGGAAGCAATCAGCCCCAGCATTTT.

The DNA of the CDR3 is TGTGCCAGCAGCTCTTGGACAGGGTCAATAGAGACCCAGTACTTC. It translates to CASSSWTGSIETQYF. V is TRBV5-4 and J is TRBJ2-5; 8 bases match TRBD1. Germline V gene lookup returns CDR1 SGHNT and CDR2 YYREEE (reference sequence). The V and J ends lost 3 bases and 4 bases, in that order; junction bases with no gene match: 8. The CDR3 spans 15 residues.

This clonotype occurred many times. V gene TRBV7-2 combines with J gene TRBJ1-1, with TRBD1 identical over 8 bases. V was pared by 5 bases and J by 11 bases, with 16 bases of the junction left unmatched. CDR1 and CDR2 from the germline V gene are SGHTA and FQGNSA. The CDR3 consists of 15 residues. CDR3 amino acids: CASSPPGQGVPWAFF. In DNA form, the CDR3 reads TGTGCCAGCAGCCCCCCCGGACAGGGCGTACCCTGGGCTTTCTTT.

This clonotype has at least ten counts. The J gene is TRBJ1-1, the V gene TRBV29-1, with D unresolved. The germline CDR1 and CDR2 sequences are SQVTM and ANQGSEA. V was cut by 0 bases and J by 10 bases, with 3 bases left in between. This CDR3 region has 9 residues. In nucleotides, the CDR3 is TGCAGCGTTGAAGATGCAGCTTTCTTT. This sequence encodes CSVEDAAFF.

This clonotype has a handful of counts. This rearrangement joins TRBV28 to TRBJ2-3, with 8 bases identical to TRBD1. Losses at the gene ends were 6 bases for V and 1 base for J; bases not matched to a gene: 6. The germline V gene has CDR1 MDHEN and CDR2 SYDVKM. CDR3 size: 15 residues. CDR3 DNA: TGTGCCAGCAGAGACAGGGGATACGGCACAGATACGCAGTATTTT. Protein sequence: CASRDRGYGTDTQYF.

The gene calls are TRBV10-3 and TRBJ2-2; TRBD2 matches at 12 bases. The germline V gene encodes CDR1 ENHRY and CDR2 SYGVKD. V lost 6 bases, J lost 3 bases, and 2 bases stayed unmatched. This CDR3 spans 15 amino acids. Here the CDR3 reads CAISLAGGDTGELFF. The CDR3 bases are TGTGCCATCAGCCTAGCGGGAGGGGACACCGGGGAGCTGTTTTTT.